The clone carrying this T cell receptor beta chain was detected a few times. Germline loops: CDR1 SGHTA, CDR2 FQGTGA. CDR3 size: 14 residues. The J segment lost 3 bases and the V segment lost 11 bases, leaving 11 bases of the junction unmatched. This sample is part of a study of T cells in Graves' hyperthyroidism and ophthalmopathy. Study-wide background: At initial diagnosis, before any treatment had begun, peripheral blood was obtained.

RNA transcripts yielded amplified TCR beta CDR3 regions. During a first-round RT-PCR of the TCR CDR3, the HTBI primer set was used. MiXCR was run by TCRdb on the multiplex PCR reads, yielding one entry per CDR3 protein. The table lists about 96,000 distinct CDR3 sequences, around 50% of them singletons, with roughly 26% in the top ten. This clonotype was sampled from a woman in her forties with Graves' hyperthyroidism. The J gene is TRBJ2-5, the V gene TRBV7-3; 8 bases line up with TRBD1. Material: blood. This CDR3 reads CAWRAGGQKETQYF. The CDR3 nucleotides are TGTGCCTGGAGGGCAGGGGGCCAAAAAGAGACCCAGTACTTC.